This TCR beta chain was observed in a study of blood T cells in healthy people across ages. With a J-beta primer mix and a sample-barcoded 5' primer, a second PCR ran about 7 to 12 cycles. TCRdb re-derived calls from the 5' RACE reads in MiXCR, one entry per CDR3 protein. The repertoire includes roughly 1,500,000 distinct CDR3 sequences, almost 35% of them detected once, and approximately 11% sits in the top ten. This CDR3 has 16 residues. The chain recombines TRBV21-1 with TRBJ2-3; TRBD2, the table's D call, was not compared with the DNA. TRBV21-1 is shown as a pseudogene. The sequence derives from a woman aged 30 to 39 in good health. Input material: blood. CDR3 residues: CASSSRQQGLTDTQYF. The CDR3 DNA reads TGTGCCAGCAGCAGCCGCCAGCAGGGCCTCACAGATACGCAGTATTTT.